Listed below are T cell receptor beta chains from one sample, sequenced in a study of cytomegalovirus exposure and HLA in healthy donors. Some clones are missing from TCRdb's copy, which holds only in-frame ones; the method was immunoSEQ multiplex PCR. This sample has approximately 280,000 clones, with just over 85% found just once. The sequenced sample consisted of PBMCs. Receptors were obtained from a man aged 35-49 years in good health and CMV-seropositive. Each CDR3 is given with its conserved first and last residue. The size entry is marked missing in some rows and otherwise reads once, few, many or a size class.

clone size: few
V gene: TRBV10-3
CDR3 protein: CATGQGDYGYTF

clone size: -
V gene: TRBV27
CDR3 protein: CASSFYSPSTDTQYF

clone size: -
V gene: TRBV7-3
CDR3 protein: CASSLQAGYYEQYF

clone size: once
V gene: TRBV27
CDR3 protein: CASRRQGVQNTEAFF

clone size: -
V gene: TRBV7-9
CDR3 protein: CASSPGRDRASNEQYF

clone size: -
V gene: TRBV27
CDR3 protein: CASSLSWGRADTQYF

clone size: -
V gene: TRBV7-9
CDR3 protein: CASSFSRTGAGANVLTF

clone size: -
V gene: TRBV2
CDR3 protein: CASSEDGGFEAFF

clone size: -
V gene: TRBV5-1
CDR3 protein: CASSFTGGGKSHTIYF

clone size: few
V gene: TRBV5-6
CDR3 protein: CASSILPGQTMNTEAFF

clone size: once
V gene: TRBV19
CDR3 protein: CASRKAGFNEEQFF

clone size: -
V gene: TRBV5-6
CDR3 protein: CASSFKTGVTNEKLFF

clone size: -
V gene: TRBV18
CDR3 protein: CASSVSGTQETQYF

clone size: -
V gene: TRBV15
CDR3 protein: CATSRDLAGASEQFF

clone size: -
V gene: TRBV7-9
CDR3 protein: CASLGPSGEQFF

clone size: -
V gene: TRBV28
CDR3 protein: CASTTLDRNEKLFF

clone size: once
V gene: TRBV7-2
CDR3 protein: CASSLVHGETQYF

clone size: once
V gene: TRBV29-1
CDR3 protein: CSVRQGATRLSNYGYTF

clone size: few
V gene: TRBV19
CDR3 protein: CASSIGQGANQPQHF

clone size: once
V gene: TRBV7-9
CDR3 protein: CASSRLGLADFYNEQFF

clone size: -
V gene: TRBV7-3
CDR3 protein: CASSLSRNTEAFF

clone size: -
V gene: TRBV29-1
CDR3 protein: CSAGRGYDTQYF

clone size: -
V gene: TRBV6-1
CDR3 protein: CASSEWGGGGRGEQYF

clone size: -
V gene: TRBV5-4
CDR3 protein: CASSHGLAGDRTYEQYF

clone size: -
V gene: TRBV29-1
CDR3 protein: CSVEEAALANYGYTF

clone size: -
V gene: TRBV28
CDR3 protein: CATEGTPSYEQYF

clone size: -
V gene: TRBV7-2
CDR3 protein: CASSLVGREDQPQHF

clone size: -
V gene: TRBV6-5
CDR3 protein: CASSSTDSYEQYF

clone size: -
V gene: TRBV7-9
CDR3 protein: CASSGTGEAGDEQYF

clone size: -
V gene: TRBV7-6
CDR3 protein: CASSLAFSGPYEQYF

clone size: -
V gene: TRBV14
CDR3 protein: CASSQDRSYEQYF

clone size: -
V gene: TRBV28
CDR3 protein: CASSFGQTYEQYF

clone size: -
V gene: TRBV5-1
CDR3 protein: CASSMRSVPGGDTQYF

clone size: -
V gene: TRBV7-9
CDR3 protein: CSSRPGMLSGKDYGYTF

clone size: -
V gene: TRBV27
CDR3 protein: CASSPWDIGAANTGELFF

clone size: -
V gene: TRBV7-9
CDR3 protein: CASGGLETQYF

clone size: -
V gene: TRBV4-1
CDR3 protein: CASSQEGRQGSFSTEAFF

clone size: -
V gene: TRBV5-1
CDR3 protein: CASSLAGTQEGYEQYF

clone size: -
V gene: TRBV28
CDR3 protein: CASRRGTGTYNQPQHF

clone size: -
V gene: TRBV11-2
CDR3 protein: CASSLDIRGYGYTF